What follows describes a single TCR beta chain. Its antigen is unidentified. The V gene's germline CDR1 is LNHNV and CDR2 YYDKDF (reference sequence). The CDR3 consists of 16 residues. After removal of 3 bases from V and 2 bases from J, the junction contained 7 bases not matched to a gene. This entry comes from a study of T cell repertoires in cytomegalovirus infection. Study information: Matching HLA type, along with CMV infection, was indicated by public TCR beta signatures. Findings and caveats of the study: The ex vivo response showed dominance by HLA-C-restricted CMV-specific TCR beta clonotypes.

TCRdb called the reads again in MiXCR, with one record for every CDR3 protein. This table holds 650,000 to 900,000 distinct CDR3 sequences, 25% to 35% found once. This TCR was recovered from a human donor in good health (CMV status not recorded). Some clones in this sample may be carry-over from other donors' samples. This specimen was cultured CD8+ T cells from PBMCs, taken from culture after CMV antigen stimulation. V and J are TRBV15 and TRBJ2-7, with 10 bases matching TRBD1. DNA of the CDR3: TGTGCCACCAGCAGCGACACCGGGACAGGGGCCTACGAGCAGTACTTC. Translating gives CATSSDTGTGAYEQYF.